The 31 T cell receptor beta chains below come from one sample, sequenced in a study of CD8 T cells in ankylosing spondylitis. No antigen has been assigned to these receptors. From the 5' RACE reads, TCRdb called clonotypes with MiXCR, one entry per CDR3 protein. The sample has 750,000 to 850,000 distinct CDR3 sequences; roughly 12% are singletons. The study's findings and limits: Ankylosing spondylitis blood seemed to carry a telltale TCR beta motif made of seven or eight highly homologous variants.

Specimen: blood, either unsorted or a sorted T cell fraction (not recorded which). These receptors all stem from a male donor with ankylosing spondylitis.

The chain combines TRBV5-1 with TRBJ2-3; maybe TRBD1 (6 bases). The germline V and J ends were trimmed by 0 bases and 6 bases, with 14 bases remaining between them. From germline, CDR1 is SGHRS and CDR2 YFSETQ. The CDR3 runs to 15 residues. CDR3 in DNA: TGCGCCAGCAGCTTGGACAGGGATCCGTCGGATACGCAGTATTTT. Encoded protein: CASSLDRDPSDTQYF.

This clonotype has just a few counts. The chain has TRBV7-8 and TRBJ2-7; the D gene is possibly TRBD1 (6 bases). The germline gives CDR1 SGHVS, CDR2 FQNEAQ. The CDR3 contains 14 residues. Trimming stripped 7 bases from V and 2 bases from J, with 15 bases between. This CDR3 reads CASNTGWPPYEQYF. The CDR3 coding sequence is TGTGCCAGCAACACAGGGTGGCCTCCCTACGAGCAGTACTTC. Full variable domain (missing parts from reference TRBV7-8 and TRBJ2-7): GAGVSQSPRYKVAKRGQDVALRCDPISGHVSLFWYQQALGQGPEFLTYFQNEAQLDKSGLPSDRFFAERPEGSVSTLKIQRTQQEDSAVYLCASNTGWPPYEQYFGPGTRLTVT.

V is TRBV30 and J is TRBJ1-1; possible D gene TRBD1, 5 bases. The V and J ends lost 2 bases and 0 bases respectively, with 7 bases between them. CDR1 and CDR2 from the germline V gene are GTSNPN and SVGIG (reference sequence). The CDR3 length is 13 residues. The CDR3 region is CAWSKQVNTEAFF. CDR3 bases: TGTGCCTGGAGTAAACAGGTGAACACTGAAGCTTTCTTT.

At least ten counts were recorded for this clonotype. The chain joins TRBV29-1 to TRBJ1-5; maybe TRBD1 (5 bases). The V end was cut by 4 bases, the J end by 6 bases, with 10 bases between. Germline V gene lookup returns CDR1 SQVTM and CDR2 ANQGSEA. The CDR3 consists of 12 residues. The CDR3 nucleotides read TGCAGCGTTGCAGGGAACGGTCAGCCCCAGCATTTT. Translating gives CSVAGNGQPQHF.

This clonotype was seen only a few times. The gene calls are TRBV20-1 and TRBJ2-7; the D is unclear. There are 14 residues in the CDR3. Germline V lookup: CDR1 DFQATT, CDR2 SNEGSKA (reference sequence). V lost 6 bases to trimming and J lost 3 bases, with 18 bases between them. CDR3 sequence (DNA): TGCAGTGCCGACTCGTCTGCTCAAGGCTACGAGCAGTACTTC. This gives the protein CSADSSAQGYEQYF.

V and J are TRBV6-1 and TRBJ2-1, with 10 bases fitting TRBD2. CDR3 size: 15 residues. Germline lookup yields CDR1 MNHNS and CDR2 SASEGT. After removal of 6 bases from V and 3 bases from J, the junction contained 5 bases not matched to a gene. The CDR3: CASRVGTSDYNEQFF. The CDR3, as DNA: TGTGCCAGCAGGGTCGGGACTAGCGACTACAATGAGCAGTTCTTC.

V is TRBV7-9 and J is TRBJ2-3, with 9 bases that match TRBD2. This CDR3 comprises 15 residues. Germline V gene data show CDR1 as SEHNR and CDR2 as FQNEAQ (reference sequence). Trimming at V came to 4 bases and at J to 1 base, leaving 3 bases not matched to a gene. The CDR3 sequence: CASSSQREGTDTQYF. In nucleotides, the CDR3 is TGTGCCAGCAGCTCCCAGCGGGAGGGCACAGATACGCAGTATTTT.

This clonotype occurred a few times. The genes are TRBV20-1 and TRBJ1-1; D gene ambiguous. CDR1 and CDR2 from the germline V gene are DFQATT and SNEGSKA (reference sequence). The CDR3 runs to 13 residues. V gave up 5 bases and J gave up 1 base, with 11 bases separating them. In nucleotides, the CDR3 is TGCAGTGCTCAAAAGGCAGGGAACACTGAAGCTTTCTTT. It encodes CSAQKAGNTEAFF.

In its sample, this clonotype was seen a few times. The V gene is TRBV15, the J gene TRBJ2-5; D is possibly TRBD1 or TRBD2 (5 bases each). This CDR3 spans 15 amino acids. Trimming removed 5 bases from V and 3 bases from J, with 16 bases in between. The germline V gene encodes CDR1 LNHNV and CDR2 YYDKDF (reference sequence). CDR3 DNA sequence: TGTGCCACCAGCGGAGTAGGGACCCTCAAAGAGACCCAGTACTTC. Translated: CATSGVGTLKETQYF.

J is TRBJ2-1 and V is TRBV20-1; the D gene is possibly TRBD2 (7 bases). The CDR3 runs 15 residues. The V gene's germline CDR1 is DFQATT and CDR2 SNEGSKA (reference sequence). V lost 5 bases and J 3 bases, leaving 17 bases between the germline ends. Here the CDR3 DNA reads TGCAGTGCTGGACGAGGGGGGGCAGTCTACAATGAGCAGTTCTTC. Translation gives CSAGRGGAVYNEQFF.

This chain uses TRBV7-9 with TRBJ2-3; D is perhaps TRBD1 (6 bases). The CDR3 has 15 residues. V lost 8 bases and J 1 base, leaving 16 bases between the germline ends. Germline V lookup: CDR1 SEHNR, CDR2 FQNEAQ (reference sequence). The CDR3 DNA follows: TGTGCCAGCGCGGCCGCAGGGGCGGGCACAGATACGCAGTATTTT. The encoded protein is CASAAAGAGTDTQYF. The variable domain in full, completed from reference TRBV7-9 and TRBJ2-3, reads DTGVSQNPRHKITKRGQNVTFRCDPISEHNRLYWYRQTLGQGPEFLTYFQNEAQLEKSRLLSDRFSAERPKGSFSTLEIQRTEQGDSAMYLCASAAAGAGTDTQYFGPGTRLTVL.

This clonotype has just a few counts. The chain employs TRBV20-1 and TRBJ1-4, with 9 bases fitting TRBD1. Losses at the gene ends were 6 bases for V and 8 bases for J; bases not matched to a gene: 7. Germline loops: CDR1 DFQATT, CDR2 SNEGSKA (reference sequence). There are 13 residues in the CDR3. CDR3 amino acids: CSAQGQGREKLFF. CDR3 coding DNA: TGCAGTGCCCAAGGACAGGGGAGGGAAAAACTGTTTTTT.

This clonotype appeared many times. J is TRBJ2-5 and V is TRBV29-1, with TRBD1 matching 8 bases. The CDR3 length is 14 residues. With V trimmed by 4 bases and J by 5 bases, 9 bases remained unmatched. CDR1 is SQVTM, CDR2 ANQGSEA, per germline. The CDR3 sequence: CSVGRGRVRETQYF. CDR3 in DNA: TGCAGCGTTGGCAGGGGGCGAGTAAGGGAGACCCAGTACTTC.

This clonotype was observed many times. The rearrangement uses TRBV10-3 and TRBJ1-5; perhaps TRBD1 as D (6 bases). Germline lookup yields CDR1 ENHRY and CDR2 SYGVKD. This CDR3 has 17 amino acids. The germline V and J ends were trimmed by 5 bases and 1 base, with 18 bases remaining between them. The CDR3, as DNA: TGTGCCATCAGTCCTCAAGGGGGGCCTATAAGCAATCAGCCCCAGCATTTT. This translates into CAISPQGGPISNQPQHF.

The CDR3 sequence is CASSAGGAGWFLSYTF. The CDR3 DNA reads as TGTGCCAGCAGCGCGGGGGGGGCAGGGTGGTTTTTGAGCTACACCTTC. The chain uses TRBV7-2 and TRBJ1-2; TRBD1 might be the D (6 bases). CDR1 is SGHTA, CDR2 FQGNSA, per germline. V was cut by 5 bases and J by 9 bases, with 25 bases left in between. This CDR3 is built from 16 residues.

This chain connects TRBV6-5 to TRBJ2-3, with TRBD2 matching over 11 bases. With 4 bases clipped from V and 4 bases from J, the junction kept 7 bases outside the gene matches. The V gene's germline CDR1 is MNHEY and CDR2 SVGAGI. This CDR3 comprises 16 residues. CDR3 region: CASSSISGRAPDTQYF. The CDR3 DNA follows: TGTGCCAGCAGTTCAATTAGCGGGAGGGCCCCAGATACGCAGTATTTT.

The chain joins TRBV5-1 to TRBJ1-1, with D perhaps TRBD1 (6 bases). This CDR3 has 16 amino acids. Germline V gene data show CDR1 as SGHRS and CDR2 as YFSETQ. V was trimmed by 0 bases and J by 4 bases, leaving 16 bases between them. CDR3 nucleotides: TGCGCCAGCAGCTTGGATAATCGTCAGGGGTTCACTGAAGCTTTCTTT. Translating it yields CASSLDNRQGFTEAFF.

This clonotype occurred a few times. The gene calls are TRBV10-3 and TRBJ2-1; 7 nucleotides align to TRBD1. From germline, CDR1 is ENHRY and CDR2 SYGVKD. The CDR3 loop spans 13 amino acids. Germline trimming cut 6 bases from V and 3 bases from J; bases unmatched to any gene: 2. CDR3 residues: CAIRGQDYNEQFF. DNA for the CDR3: TGTGCCATCAGAGGACAGGACTACAATGAGCAGTTCTTC.

This clonotype was seen only a few times. This chain connects TRBV10-3 to TRBJ1-2, with D perhaps matching TRBD1 (6 bases). The germline gives CDR1 ENHRY, CDR2 SYGVKD. V lost 6 bases and J lost 2, with 10 bases in between. The CDR3 runs 13 residues. The CDR3 DNA reads as TGTGCCATCAGCGTAACAGGGAACTATGGCTACACCTTC. This sequence encodes CAISVTGNYGYTF.

This clonotype was seen at least ten times. This chain links TRBV10-3 with TRBJ1-2, with D unclear. The germline gives CDR1 ENHRY, CDR2 SYGVKD. Trimming pared 0 bases from V and 6 bases from J, leaving 11 bases between. The CDR3 has 14 residues. CDR3 DNA sequence: TGTGCCATCAGTGAGTCAGCCGGCCAGGATGGCTACACCTTC. It codes for CAISESAGQDGYTF.

The chain is built from TRBV5-5 and TRBJ2-7, with unresolved D. This CDR3 is 15 amino acids long. Germline CDR1 is SGHKS and CDR2 is YYEKEE (reference sequence). Trimming left V 1 base short and J 1 base short, with 12 bases between. DNA for the CDR3: TGTGCCAGCAGCTTGTCCCCAGGCAGGTCCTACGAGCAGTACTTC. Amino acid sequence: CASSLSPGRSYEQYF.

This clonotype was counted only a few times. Germline is not matched at one junction end, which may reflect a read error. The V call is TRBV7-7, the J call TRBJ2-5; TRBD2 might be the D (6 bases). This CDR3 has 14 residues. The germline gives CDR1 SSHAT, CDR2 FNYEAQ (reference sequence). The CDR3 DNA reads TGTGCTAGCAGCTTGACGGGAGAGGTGGAGACCCAGTACTTC. Protein: CASSLTGEVETQYF.

This clonotype came up a few times. The rearrangement links TRBV20-1 to TRBJ2-3; a possible D gene is TRBD2 (5 bases). V dropped 5 bases and J dropped 2 bases, with 14 bases sitting between them. Germline CDR1 is DFQATT and CDR2 is SNEGSKA (reference sequence). The CDR3 spans 14 residues. CDR3 sequence (DNA): TGCAGTGCTCCCGGGAACACCGCCACAGATACGCAGTATTTT. Amino acids: CSAPGNTATDTQYF.

This clonotype was seen a few times. The chain links TRBV6-5 to TRBJ1-1; possible D gene TRBD1, 6 bases. Germline CDR1 reads MNHEY; CDR2 reads SVGAGI. V lost 1 base to trimming and J lost 0 bases, with 12 bases between them. The CDR3 is 16 amino acids. The CDR3 spells CASSYYSGGLNTEAFF. CDR3 bases: TGTGCCAGCAGTTACTATTCGGGGGGGCTGAACACTGAAGCTTTCTTT.

Here the CDR3 DNA reads TGTGCCAGCAGGCCTTCAGGGGGTAGAGATACGCAGTATTTT. Translated: CASRPSGGRDTQYF. The chain joins TRBV7-9 to TRBJ2-3; TRBD1 aligns across 7 bases. Per germline, CDR1 SEHNR and CDR2 FQNEAQ (reference sequence). The V gene end was trimmed by 6 bases and the J gene end by 5 bases; junction bases not matched to a gene: 8. The CDR3 is 14 amino acids.

This clonotype was seen a handful of times. This rearrangement joins TRBV10-1 to TRBJ1-1; D might be TRBD1 (5 bases). CDR3 length: 14 amino acids. V gave up 7 bases and J gave up 3 bases, with 15 bases separating them. Looked up from germline, CDR1 is WNHNN and CDR2 is SYGVQD (reference sequence). The CDR3 sequence is CASNRDGLDTEAFF. For the CDR3, the DNA is TGCGCCAGCAACCGGGACGGGTTGGACACTGAAGCTTTCTTT.

This chain uses TRBV12-3 or TRBV12-4 with TRBJ1-1; perhaps TRBD1 as D (6 bases). V lost 7 bases to trimming and J lost 12 bases, with 18 bases between them. The CDR3 is 12 residues long. DNA for the CDR3: TGTGCCAGCAAGACGGGGGGCGGAATCCCTTTCTTT. This codes for CASKTGGGIPFF.

The J gene is TRBJ1-5, the V gene TRBV7-2; TRBD1 is a possible D gene (5 bases). V gave up 5 bases and J gave up 2 bases, with 13 bases separating them. Germline loops: CDR1 SGHTA, CDR2 FQGNSA. The CDR3 is made up of 15 amino acids. Written as DNA, the CDR3 is TGTGCCAGCAGCCCGTGGGGGTCTGGCAATCAGCCCCAGCATTTT. Its translation: CASSPWGSGNQPQHF.

The gene calls are TRBV28 and TRBJ1-6, with 7 bases matching TRBD1. Trimming cost V 6 bases and J 7 bases; bases outside gene matches: 9. CDR1 and CDR2 (germline): MDHEN, SYDVKM. CDR3 length: 15 amino acids. The CDR3 DNA sequence: TGTGCCAGCAGGAACGACAGGGCTTGGAATTCACCCCTCCACTTT. Translated: CASRNDRAWNSPLHF.

This clonotype was counted at least ten times. V gene TRBV10-3 combines with J gene TRBJ2-1; no clear D. CDR1 ENHRY and CDR2 SYGVKD come from the germline V gene. The CDR3 loop spans 13 amino acids. The ends were cut back, 3 bases at V and 2 bases at J, with 5 bases in the middle. The CDR3 loop is CAISEGTYNEQFF. In DNA form, the CDR3 reads TGTGCCATCAGTGAAGGTACCTACAATGAGCAGTTCTTC.

This clonotype was detected ten times or more. The V and J genes are TRBV12-3 or TRBV12-4 and TRBJ2-7; 11 bases map to TRBD2. The CDR3 runs to 16 residues. The V and J ends lost 3 bases and 1 base, in that order; junction bases with no gene match: 5. CDR3 sequence (DNA): TGTGCCAGCAGTTTGGTAGCGGGGGGGTCTTCCTACGAGCAGTACTTC. Its translation: CASSLVAGGSSYEQYF.